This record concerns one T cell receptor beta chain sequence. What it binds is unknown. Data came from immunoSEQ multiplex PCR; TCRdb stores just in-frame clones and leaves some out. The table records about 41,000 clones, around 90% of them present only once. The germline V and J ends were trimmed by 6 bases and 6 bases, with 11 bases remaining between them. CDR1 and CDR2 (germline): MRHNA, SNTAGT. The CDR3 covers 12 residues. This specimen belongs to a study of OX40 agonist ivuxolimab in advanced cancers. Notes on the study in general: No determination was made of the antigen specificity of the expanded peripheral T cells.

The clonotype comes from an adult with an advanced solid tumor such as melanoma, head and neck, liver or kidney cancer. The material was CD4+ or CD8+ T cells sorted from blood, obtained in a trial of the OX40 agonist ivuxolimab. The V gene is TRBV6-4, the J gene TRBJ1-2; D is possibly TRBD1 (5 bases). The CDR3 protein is CASRGGRHGYTF. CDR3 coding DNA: TGTGCCAGCAGGGGGGGGAGGCATGGCTACACCTTC.